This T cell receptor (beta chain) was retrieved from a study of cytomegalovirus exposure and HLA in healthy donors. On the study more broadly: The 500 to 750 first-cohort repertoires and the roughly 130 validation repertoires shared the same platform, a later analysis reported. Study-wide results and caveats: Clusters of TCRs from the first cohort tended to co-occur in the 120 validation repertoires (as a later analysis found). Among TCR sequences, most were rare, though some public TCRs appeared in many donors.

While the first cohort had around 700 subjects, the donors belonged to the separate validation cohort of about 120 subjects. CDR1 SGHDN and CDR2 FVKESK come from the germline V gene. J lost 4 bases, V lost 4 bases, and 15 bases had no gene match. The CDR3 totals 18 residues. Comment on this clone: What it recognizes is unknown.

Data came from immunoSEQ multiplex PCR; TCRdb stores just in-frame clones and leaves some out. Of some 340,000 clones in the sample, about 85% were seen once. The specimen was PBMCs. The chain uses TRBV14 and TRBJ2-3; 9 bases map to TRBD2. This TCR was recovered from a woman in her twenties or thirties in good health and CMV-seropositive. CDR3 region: CASSPPGLAGLRADTQYF. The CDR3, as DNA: TGTGCCAGCAGCCCTCCGGGACTAGCAGGCCTTAGGGCAGATACGCAGTATTTT.